The following is a T cell receptor beta chain sequence with its context. Its antigen remains unidentified. Nothing much larger sits one base from this clone, and base qualities are not available. The CDR3 contains 15 residues, cysteine and phenylalanine counted. The entry retains the CDR3 DNA only, 45 bases that are in frame from base 1. V and J are truncated by 1 base and 6 bases respectively, leaving an intervening sequence of 13 bases. In the germline V gene, CDR1 corresponds to SGHVS and CDR2 to FQNEAQ. The sample is drawn from a study of blood T cell repertoires in COVID-19 (dated by TCRdb to about 2020). Some background on the complete study: Samples from collaborators originated in the United States, Italy and Spain and spanned both the acute and convalescent phases of COVID-19. A de-identified subject ID, COVID-19 status, age in years and sex were almost always included in the sample metadata. The prospective study material was composed of cDNA or gDNA derived from T cells, B-cell-depleted T cells, or PBMCs. Subjects who had been exposed to COVID-19, were actively infected with it, or had recovered from it provided the deeply sampled blood TCRbeta repertoires that made up the dataset. Samples came from the ongoing ImmuneRACE study (first 160 participants) plus 1,254 subjects from 6 global collaborators. Where available, HLA class I and class II types were taken from metadata supplied by the sample provider and were not determined by assay-based typing. The repertoires were released in a freely available public database intended as a resource for research on the immune response to SARS-CoV-2.

Study-level results and caveats: The amount of clinical and demographic metadata varied by source and participant and was provided uncurated.

TCRbeta CDR3 regions were amplified from genomic DNA by means of the immunoSEQ Assay, a bias-controlled multiplex PCR. The authors' pipeline ran thus. The number of nucleated cells in each sample was estimated from the amplification of reference gene primers within the assay. To quantify the absolute abundance of each unique TCRbeta CDR3 rearrangement, sequence reads were collapsed and filtered. For each sample, productive Simpson clonality was calculated as the square root of Simpson's diversity index across productive rearrangements. TCRdb stores this immuneACCESS table with in-frame sequences only. Part of the clones is absent; in the studies checked, under half of the shortfall reflects unresolved V genes, and no reason is known for the rest. The V and J calls and clone size are taken from that table; D and trimming were inferred from the DNA. The sample records approximately 31,000 clones, roughly nine tenths of which are singletons. Of the sample, 3% to 4% is held by the ten largest clones.

Whole blood was collected in K2EDTA tubes by collaborating institutions according to the institutions' own protocols. For TCRbeta analysis, collaborator samples were shipped as frozen whole blood, as isolated PBMCs, or as DNA extracted from either sample type. Material: peripheral blood. The sequence came from a man aged 60-69 years with acute or convalescent COVID-19. The chain joins TRBV7-8 to TRBJ2-1, with the D gene not confidently named. Here the CDR3 is given as CASSLGPPAVNEQFF. The DNA sequence is given as TGTGCCAGCAGCTTAGGCCCCCCGGCGGTCAATGAGCAGTTCTTC.